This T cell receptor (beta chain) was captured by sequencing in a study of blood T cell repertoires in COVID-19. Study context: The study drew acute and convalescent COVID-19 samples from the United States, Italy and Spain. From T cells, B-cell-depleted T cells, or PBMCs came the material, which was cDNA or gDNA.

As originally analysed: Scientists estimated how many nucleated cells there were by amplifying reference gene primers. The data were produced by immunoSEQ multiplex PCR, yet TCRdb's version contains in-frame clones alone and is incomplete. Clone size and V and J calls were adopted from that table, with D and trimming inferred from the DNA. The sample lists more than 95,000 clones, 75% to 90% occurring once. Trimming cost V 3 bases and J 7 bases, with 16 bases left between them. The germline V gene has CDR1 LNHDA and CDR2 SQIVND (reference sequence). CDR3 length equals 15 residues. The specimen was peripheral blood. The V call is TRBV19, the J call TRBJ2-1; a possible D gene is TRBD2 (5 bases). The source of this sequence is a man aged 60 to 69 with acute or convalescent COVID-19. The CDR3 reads CASSIQVGRLNEQFF. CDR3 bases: TGTGCCAGTAGTATTCAAGTGGGCCGACTAAATGAGCAGTTCTTC. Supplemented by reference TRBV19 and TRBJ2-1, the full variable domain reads DGGITQSPKYLFRKEGQNVTLSCEQNLNHDAMYWYRQDPGQGLRLIYYSQIVNDFQKGDIAEGYSVSREKKESFPLTVTSAQKNPTAFYLCASSIQVGRLNEQFFGPGTRLTVL.